One and the same sample provided the 2 T cell receptor beta chains below, sequenced in a study of Tregs in tolerant kidney transplant recipients. The nonmyeloablative bone marrow transplants came from related graft donors, with transient mixed chimerism. Data came from immunoSEQ multiplex PCR; TCRdb stores just in-frame clones and leaves some out. The sample table sets out some 25,000 clones. Sample: CD4+ T cells from blood (PBMCs), taken 6 months after the transplant. The receptors were sampled from a human patient who received a combined kidney and bone marrow transplant. Some T cells could come from the graft donor.

On this clone itself: The CDR3 is cut off 3 residues early in the read; its end comes from the germline J gene. The chain uses TRBV6-2 or TRBV6-3 and TRBJ2-3; D unclear. This CDR3 is 11 amino acids long. Germline loops: CDR1 MNHEY, CDR2 SVGEGT. With 5 bases removed from V and 5 bases from J, the gap between germline ends came to 5 bases. The sequenced part of the CDR3 DNA is TGTGCCAGCAGTACACAAGATACG. Its translation is CASSTQDT. The whole CDR3 region reads CASSTQDTQYF.

About this clone itself: With the read ending 3 residues before the CDR3 end, the germline J gene is used to fill in that end. The chain employs TRBV6-1 and TRBJ2-3, with D possibly being TRBD1 (6 bases). Germline V gene data show CDR1 as MNHNS and CDR2 as SASEGT. V lost 3 bases and J 2 bases, leaving 12 bases between the germline ends. This CDR3 contains 15 residues. The CDR3 spells CASSDRQGITDTQYF. The part of the CDR3 DNA that was read is TGTGCCAGCAGTGACCGCCAGGGGATCACAGATACG.